The 30 T cell receptor beta chains in this list originate from one sample, sequenced in a study of tumor and adjacent non-tumor tissue in lung cancer. The template was RNA from unsorted bulk tissue. The library came from three nested PCR rounds adapted from ARM-PCR protocols. TCRdb reprocessed the multiplex PCR reads via MiXCR and lists one record per CDR3 protein. The sample carries about 110,000 distinct CDR3 sequences, over 75% recorded once. Material for sequencing was lung tumor tissue. The source of these receptors is a man between 65 and 79 years old with non-small cell lung cancer.

As to this clonotype: At one end, the junction sequence differs from germline, possibly due to a read error. The V and J genes are TRBV11-2 and TRBJ2-2; 7 bases fit TRBD1. Germline V gives CDR1 SGHAT, CDR2 FQNNGV. This CDR3 comprises 16 residues. The DNA for the CDR3 is TGTGCTAACAGCTTAGTGGGCACAGGGGTTGCCGGGGAGCTGCTTTTT. Amino acid sequence: CANSLVGTGVAGELLF.

Within the sample, this clonotype is medium-sized. The chain couples TRBV4-1 to TRBJ2-2; 10 bases align to TRBD1. Germline V lookup: CDR1 MGHRA, CDR2 YSYEKL. V trimming: 1 base; J trimming: 3 bases; junction bases outside the gene matches: 5. This CDR3 spans 17 amino acids. CDR3 in DNA: TGCGCCAGCAGCCAAGGCCGGGACAGGGGTTACACCGGGGAGCTGTTTTTT. Its protein is CASSQGRDRGYTGELFF.

V and J are TRBV11-2 and TRBJ2-2; 7 bases map to TRBD1. Unmatched junction bases numbered 13, after V lost 6 bases and J lost 6 bases. The CDR3 spans 16 residues. Germline values: CDR1 SGHAT, CDR2 FQNNGV. CDR3 in amino acids: CASRIVVTGVAGELFF. The CDR3 DNA reads TGTGCCAGCAGGATAGTGGTCACAGGGGTTGCCGGGGAGCTGTTTTTT.

Comments on this clonotype: Compared with germline, one end of the junction differs, possibly owing to a read error. The chain couples TRBV20-1 to TRBJ2-1; the match to TRBD2 covers 12 bases. This CDR3 region has 15 residues. Germline V gene lookup returns CDR1 DFQATT and CDR2 SNEGSKA (reference sequence). CDR3 in DNA: TGCAGTGTTAGATCTAGCGGGAGGGCCCTCGGTGAGCGGTTCTTC. This gives the protein CSVRSSGRALGERFF.

Concerning this clonotype: Because it lacks the conserved phenylalanine or tryptophan at the end, this CDR3 is likely a read error. It is unclear where the CDR3 begins or ends on the DNA, so no DNA is shown, and the CDR3 is as TCRdb lists it. The V call is TRBV29-1, the J call TRBJ2-5; TRBD1, the table's D call, was not compared with the DNA. The CDR3 comprises 12 residues, both ends counted. Per germline, CDR1 SQVTM and CDR2 ANQGSEA. This chain's CDR3 is CSVEAGGETQFS.

Regarding this clonotype: Relative to the germline gene, one junction end is altered; a read error may explain this. V gene TRBV12-3 or TRBV12-4 combines with J gene TRBJ2-7, with a tentative D call TRBD2 (6 bases). The CDR3 runs to 14 residues. CDR3 bases: TGTACCAGCAGTTCATCGGCGGGGAGCTACGAGCAGTACTTC. It encodes CTSSSSAGSYEQYF.

A remark on this clonotype: The junction departs from the called germline gene at one end, perhaps through a read error. The chain carries TRBV6-2 or TRBV6-3 and TRBJ2-7, with D perhaps given as TRBD1 or TRBD2 (6 bases each). Germline V gives CDR1 MNHEY, CDR2 SVGEGT. This CDR3 has 15 amino acids. CDR3 protein: CVSRGTTGAAYEQYF. In nucleotides, the CDR3 is TGTGTCAGCAGGGGAACGACGGGGGCGGCCTACGAGCAGTACTTC.

With regard to this clonotype: The CDR3 carries no conserved terminal phenylalanine or tryptophan, so it likely arises from a read error. The chain carries TRBV5-1 and TRBJ1-2, with TRBD1 identical over 8 bases. J was trimmed by 10 bases and V by 2 bases; bases with no gene match: 10. Germline V gene sequence: CDR1 SGHRS, CDR2 YFSETQ. The CDR3 spans 14 residues. CDR3 nucleotide sequence: TGCGCCAGCAGCTTACAGGGGGATAGTCGGGACTACACCTCC. Amino acid sequence: CASSLQGDSRDYTS.

As concerns this clonotype: A read error is possible here, since a much larger clone lies one base away. The chain recombines TRBV2 with TRBJ2-3; TRBD2 matches 8 bases. CDR1 and CDR2 (germline): SNHLY, FYNNEI. The CDR3 has 15 amino acids. Here the CDR3 reads CASSSFSGSRDTQYF. Here the CDR3 DNA reads TGTGCCAGCAGTTCGTTCAGCGGGAGCAGAGATACGCAGTATTTT.

Of note for this clonotype: Relative to the germline gene, one junction end is altered; a read error may explain this. This chain joins TRBV12-3 or TRBV12-4 and TRBJ1-2; D possibly corresponds to TRBD1 (5 bases). The CDR3 spans 14 residues. CDR3 region: CASSLDRTDYAYTF. Here the CDR3 DNA reads TGTGCCAGCAGTTTAGACAGGACGGACTATGCCTACACTTTC.

As regards this clonotype: Mismatch with germline at one junction end may stem from a read error. The chain links TRBV11-3 to TRBJ2-1; D is perhaps TRBD2 (7 bases). CDR1 is SGHNT and CDR2 is YENEEA in the germline V gene. The CDR3 spans 16 residues. The CDR3, as DNA: TGTGCCAGCAGCTTAAATCACACGGGGGGCAGGGCTGAGCAATTCTTC. Encoded protein: CASSLNHTGGRAEQFF.

Comments on this clonotype: At one end the junction does not follow the germline gene, possibly because of a read error. V and J are TRBV11-2 and TRBJ1-1, with D tentatively TRBD1 (6 bases). Germline CDR1 is SGHAT and CDR2 is FQNNGV. This CDR3 is built from 15 residues. The CDR3 sequence: CASREYRALNSEAFF. CDR3 bases: TGTGCCAGCAGAGAATACAGGGCCCTGAACTCTGAAGCTTTCTTT.

A word on this clonotype: At one of its ends the junction is not consistent with the germline gene, which may arise from a read error. V and J are TRBV6-9 and TRBJ2-3; the D gene is possibly TRBD1 (5 bases). Germline CDR1 and CDR2: MNHGY and SVAAGI. The CDR3 covers 15 residues. The CDR3 reads CASSYSGQRTDMQYF. In DNA, the CDR3 is TGTGCCAGCAGTTATTCGGGGCAGCGCACAGATATGCAGTATTTT.

V is TRBV29-1 and J is TRBJ2-7, with a weak D call TRBD2 (6 bases). CDR1 and CDR2 from the germline V gene are SQVTM and ANQGSEA. The CDR3 consists of 14 residues. The CDR3 DNA reads as TGCACCGTGCGGGGCGGGATTTCGACCTACGAGCAGTACTTC. This encodes CTVRGGISTYEQYF.

Regarding this clonotype: Since no conserved phenylalanine or tryptophan closes the CDR3, a read error is the likely cause. The chain employs TRBV29-1 and TRBJ1-2; tentatively, D is TRBD1 (6 bases). The CDR3 has 13 amino acids. V was cut by 5 bases and J by 4 bases, with 14 bases left in between. Germline assignment: CDR1 SQVTM and CDR2 ANQGSEA. The chain's CDR3 is CSVLQTGAYGYTV. The CDR3, as DNA: TGCAGCGTTCTCCAGACAGGAGCCTATGGCTACACCGTT.

A remark on this clonotype: The junction and the germline gene differ at one end; a read error may be behind it. The V call is TRBV11-3, the J call TRBJ2-5; tentative D call: TRBD2 (5 bases). CDR3 size: 14 residues. Germline loops: CDR1 SGHNT, CDR2 YENEEA. This chain's CDR3 is CASSIVATSETQYF. CDR3 DNA: TGTGCCAGCAGCATAGTAGCGACATCGGAGACCCAATACTTC. Drawing the rest from reference TRBV11-3 and TRBJ2-5, the complete variable domain is EAGVVQSPRYKIIEKKQPVAFWCNPISGHNTLYWYLQNLGQGPELLIRYENEEAVDDSQLPKDRFSAERLKGVDSTLKIQPAELGDSAVYLCASSIVATSETQYFGPGTRLLVL.

To note about this clonotype: The germline gene is not matched at one end of the junction; a read error may be the cause. J is TRBJ2-1 and V is TRBV11-3, with D perhaps TRBD2 (7 bases). The CDR3 sequence is 16 residues long. CDR1 is SGHNT, CDR2 YENEEA, per germline. This chain's CDR3 is CVSSLEPTGGRGEQFF. The CDR3 region has the DNA TGTGTCAGCAGCTTAGAACCCACGGGGGGCAGGGGTGAGCAATTCTTC.

As for this clonotype: It may be a read error: a sequence one base away is much more abundant. The chain employs TRBV20-1 and TRBJ2-3, with D unresolved. V dropped 5 bases and J dropped 2 bases, with 20 bases sitting between them. The CDR3 is 16 amino acids. Germline V lookup: CDR1 DFQATT, CDR2 SNEGSKA (reference sequence). In DNA, the CDR3 is TGCAGTGCTGGTCCACCCGATCGACTCGTCACAGATACGCAGTATTTT. This codes for CSAGPPDRLVTDTQYF.

In regard to this clonotype: One end of the junction varies from germline; a read error may be responsible. This chain uses TRBV29-1 with TRBJ2-5; D ambiguous. The CDR3 totals 11 residues. Germline CDR1 SQVTM, CDR2 ANQGSEA. CDR3 sequence: CSFEKSETQYF. In DNA, the CDR3 is TGCAGCTTTGAGAAAAGTGAGACCCAGTATTTC. Supplemented by reference TRBV29-1 and TRBJ2-5, the full variable domain reads SAVISQKPSRDICQRGTSLTIQCQVDSQVTMMFWYRQQPGQSLTLIATANQGSEATYESGFVIDKFPISRPNLTFSTLTVSNMSPEDSSIYLCSFEKSETQYFGPGTRLLVL.

Comments on this clonotype: The final CDR3 position lacks the conserved phenylalanine or tryptophan, pointing to a likely read error. The rearrangement links TRBV11-2 to TRBJ2-1; D remains ambiguous. In germline, CDR1 is SGHAT, CDR2 FQNNGV. Trimming removed 2 bases from V and 0 bases from J, with 17 bases in between. This CDR3 has 18 residues. The CDR3 here is CASSLHVLEWASYNEQFL. The DNA of the CDR3 is TGTGCCAGCAGCTTACATGTGCTGGAATGGGCCTCCTACAATGAGCAGTTCCTC.

The chain uses TRBV6-2 or TRBV6-3 and TRBJ2-7; the D call may be TRBD1 or TRBD2 (7 bases each). Trimming pared 7 bases from V and 3 bases from J, leaving 22 bases between. The CDR3 length is 16 residues. CDR1 is MNHEY, CDR2 SVGEGT, per germline. Here the CDR3 reads CASKSQGGLYSYEQYF. CDR3 sequence (DNA): TGTGCCAGCAAATCCCAGGGGGGGCTCTACAGCTACGAGCAGTACTTC.

As to this clonotype: A read error is possible here, since a much larger clone lies one base away. Given the absence of the conserved phenylalanine or tryptophan at the CDR3 end, a read error is likely. The genes are TRBV7-9 and TRBJ2-5; 7 bases line up with TRBD1. Germline values: CDR1 SEHNR, CDR2 FQNEAQ (reference sequence). Trimming cost V 2 bases and J 1 base; bases outside gene matches: 4. This CDR3 has 15 residues. The CDR3 region is CASSLSGQFQETQYY. CDR3 bases: TGTGCCAGCAGCTTATCGGGACAGTTCCAAGAGACCCAGTACTAC.

V and J are TRBV20-1 and TRBJ1-1, with a weak D call TRBD1 (5 bases). V was clipped by 0 bases and J by 1 base, with 18 bases between them. The CDR3 sequence is 17 residues long. Germline CDR1 reads DFQATT; CDR2 reads SNEGSKA (reference sequence). CDR3 bases: TGCAGTGCTAGAGATGGCGAGACGTGGGACTCGAACACTGAAGCTTTCTTT. This codes for CSARDGETWDSNTEAFF.

The V and J genes are TRBV4-1 and TRBJ2-7; 7 bases agree with TRBD2. V shed 9 bases and J 0 bases; nucleotides not matched to a gene: 11. There are 15 residues in the CDR3. Germline V gives CDR1 MGHRA, CDR2 YSYEKL. CDR3 region: CARSKGLAGSYEQYF. The CDR3 coding sequence is TGCGCCAGAAGCAAAGGATTAGCGGGCTCCTACGAGCAGTACTTC.

The CDR3 reads CYSRSDEGYTF. The CDR3 nucleotides read TGTTACAGCAGGTCAGACGAAGGCTACACCTTC. The genes are TRBV12-3 or TRBV12-4 and TRBJ1-2; D is unresolved. The CDR3 extends over 11 amino acids.

This clonotype is a singleton in its sample. This may come from a read error, since a much larger clone is one base off. The V call is TRBV5-1, the J call TRBJ2-5; tentatively, D is TRBD1 or TRBD2 (5 bases each). Germline loops: CDR1 SGHRS, CDR2 YFSETQ. The CDR3 extends over 15 amino acids. The V end was cut by 0 bases, the J end by 5 bases, with 14 bases between. CDR3 coding DNA: TGCGCCAGCAGCTTGGACAATCGGGGCGTGGAGACCCAGTACTTC. This translates into CASSLDNRGVETQYF.

Turning to this clonotype: The germline gene is not matched at one end of the junction; a read error may be the cause. V usage is TRBV6-6 and J usage is TRBJ2-7; no clear D gene. CDR1 and CDR2 (germline): MNHNY, SVGAGI (reference sequence). CDR3 length: 14 residues. CDR3 DNA: TGTACCAGCAGTTTAACTATCGACTCCTACGAGCAGTACTTC. Its translation is CTSSLTIDSYEQYF.

This clonotype was found once. No conserved phenylalanine or tryptophan is present at the end of the CDR3, so a read error is the likely explanation. The V and J genes are TRBV5-4 and TRBJ2-5; D remains ambiguous. The CDR3 covers 14 residues. The V gene's germline CDR1 is SGHNT and CDR2 YYREEE (reference sequence). CDR3 region: CVISLGGIIGTQYL. The CDR3, as DNA: TGTGTCATCAGCTTGGGTGGCATTATTGGGACCCAGTACTTA.

Turning to this clonotype: A single base separates this from a much larger clone, so it may be a read error. The V and J genes are TRBV7-9 and TRBJ1-5, with TRBD1 as a possible D gene (6 bases). In germline, CDR1 is SEHNR, CDR2 FQNEAQ (reference sequence). The CDR3 loop spans 15 amino acids. Here the CDR3 DNA reads TGTGCCAGCAGCTTAAATGGACAGTACAATCAGCTCCAGCATTTT. The encoded protein is CASSLNGQYNQLQHF. Together with reference TRBV7-9 and TRBJ1-5, the CDR3 gives the full variable domain: DTGVSQNPRHKITKRGQNVTFRCDPISEHNRLYWYRQTLGQGPEFLTYFQNEAQLEKSRLLSDRFSAERPKGSFSTLEIQRTEQGDSAMYLCASSLNGQYNQLQHFGDGTRLSIL.

Comment on this clonotype: A much larger clone sits a single nucleotide away, making a read error possible. The chain combines TRBV13 with TRBJ2-5; 8 positions match TRBD1. Trimming removed 7 bases from V and 2 bases from J; junction bases left unmatched: 9. CDR1 and CDR2 from the germline V gene are PRHDT and FYEKMQ (reference sequence). The CDR3 contains 15 residues. Here the CDR3 DNA reads TGTGCCAGCAAATTAGAGGGACAGGCTCAAGAGACCCAGTACTTC. Its translation: CASKLEGQAQETQYF.